The 13 T cell receptor beta chains reported below all come from one sample, sequenced in a study of cytomegalovirus exposure and HLA in healthy donors. PCR amplification relied on 60 Vbeta primers (plus 13 Jbeta primers). Method: immunoSEQ multiplex PCR; TCRdb's copy keeps in-frame clones and lacks some. The sample table includes 150,000 to 200,000 clones. Sequencing was done on a sample of PBMCs. The receptors here all came from a woman in her sixties in good health and CMV-seronegative.

The chain couples TRBV5-1 to TRBJ2-7, with 7 bases fitting TRBD1. V lost 7 bases to trimming and J lost 4 bases; unmatched junction nucleotides: 8. The CDR3 runs 13 residues. Germline V CDR1 and CDR2: SGHRS, YFSETQ. Written as DNA, the CDR3 is TGCGCCAGCGCCGGGACAGTACCTTACGAGCAGTACTTC. Its translation is CASAGTVPYEQYF.

Remarks on this clone: At one end, the junction sequence differs from germline, possibly due to a read error. The chain has TRBV28 and TRBJ1-2; D gene uncertain. CDR3 length: 13 residues. Per germline, CDR1 MDHEN and CDR2 SYDVKM. CDR3 nucleotide sequence: TGTGCCAGCAGTTTAAACAGCTGGTATGACTACACCTTC. Encoded protein: CASSLNSWYDYTF.

The CDR3 DNA sequence: TGTGCCAGCAGCCAAGCACAGGGGGTTTATGAGCAGTTCTTC. Its translation is CASSQAQGVYEQFF. V is TRBV7-3 and J is TRBJ2-1; TRBD1 matches at 8 bases. Germline V gene data show CDR1 as SGHTA and CDR2 as FQGTGA. CDR3 length: 14 amino acids. Trimming took 5 bases from V and 8 from J; bases not matched to a gene: 8. Looking up the rest from reference TRBV7-3 and TRBJ2-1 gives the full variable domain: GAGVSQTPSNKVTEKGKYVELRCDPISGHTALYWYRQSLGQGPEFLIYFQGTGAADDSGLPNDRFFAVRPEGSVSTLKIQRTERGDSAVYLCASSQAQGVYEQFFGPGTRLTVL.

The V and J genes are TRBV2 and TRBJ1-1; 7 bases map to TRBD1. V shed 8 bases, J shed 2 bases, and the junction held 5 bases outside the gene matches. CDR3 length: 13 residues. Looked up from germline, CDR1 is SNHLY and CDR2 is FYNNEI. The DNA for the CDR3 is TGTGCCAGCTCTAACAGGGGAAACACTGAAGCTTTCTTT. This encodes CASSNRGNTEAFF.

This sequence joins TRBV18 and TRBJ2-2, with TRBD1 as a possible D gene (6 bases). Germline lookup yields CDR1 KGHSH and CDR2 LQKENI. The CDR3 extends over 15 amino acids. The V end was cut by 10 bases, the J end by 7 bases, with 22 bases between. The CDR3 loop reads CATTNSLGASGELFF. DNA of the CDR3: TGTGCCACCACAAACAGTCTGGGGGCCAGCGGGGAGCTGTTTTTT.

CDR3 DNA sequence: TGTGCCAGCAGTGAACCTAGCGATACGCAGTATTTT. Translation: CASSEPSDTQYF. The gene calls are TRBV2 and TRBJ2-3, with D possibly being TRBD2 (5 bases). Germline CDR1 is SNHLY and CDR2 is FYNNEI. The CDR3 loop spans 12 amino acids. V was shortened by 2 bases and J by 6 bases, with 6 bases between the two germline ends.

V gene TRBV27 combines with J gene TRBJ2-6; TRBD2 aligns across 7 bases. From germline, CDR1 is MNHEY and CDR2 SMNVEV (reference sequence). V dropped 7 bases and J dropped 1; count of bases not matched to a gene: 4. The length of the CDR3 is 15 residues. CDR3: CASTSGASGANVLTF. CDR3 in DNA: TGTGCCAGCACGAGCGGGGCGTCTGGGGCCAACGTCCTGACTTTC.

The CDR3 nucleotides are TGTGCCAGCAGTGCCAGTAACTATGGCTACACCTTC. This gives the protein CASSASNYGYTF. J is TRBJ1-2 and V is TRBV25-1; D unclear. CDR1 is MGHDK, CDR2 SYGVNS, per germline. V shed 4 bases and J shed 1 base, with 4 bases lying between them. This CDR3 has 12 amino acids.

The chain is built from TRBV2 and TRBJ1-5, with TRBD1 as a possible D gene (5 bases). The CDR3 spans 16 residues. The ends were cut back, 7 bases at V and 4 bases at J, with 20 bases in the middle. Germline CDR1 reads SNHLY; CDR2 reads FYNNEI. The CDR3 loop is CASTRGVNGGNQPQHF. The DNA of the CDR3 is TGTGCCAGCACCCGGGGCGTCAACGGGGGTAATCAGCCCCAGCATTTT.

The chain couples TRBV27 to TRBJ1-2; D is perhaps TRBD1 (6 bases). Trimming removed 5 bases from V and 4 bases from J, with 17 bases in between. The CDR3 consists of 15 residues. The germline V gene has CDR1 MNHEY and CDR2 SMNVEV (reference sequence). This chain's CDR3 is CASSITGSGSYGYTF. The CDR3 nucleotides are TGTGCCAGCAGTATTACAGGGAGCGGCTCCTATGGCTACACCTTC.

The V and J genes are TRBV6-5 and TRBJ2-7; D is unresolved. V lost 1 base, J lost 1 base, and 11 bases lay in between. The CDR3 length is 15 residues. CDR1 MNHEY and CDR2 SVGAGI come from the germline V gene. The CDR3: CASSYFHSKSYEQYF. The CDR3 DNA is TGTGCCAGCAGTTACTTTCACTCTAAATCCTACGAGCAGTACTTC.

The chain links TRBV6-6 to TRBJ1-4; a possible D gene is TRBD1 (5 bases). With 6 bases removed from V and 4 bases from J, the gap between germline ends came to 15 bases. Per the germline V gene, CDR1 is MNHNY and CDR2 is SVGAGI (reference sequence). This CDR3 contains 15 residues. The CDR3 loop reads CASSPGQGINEKLFF. DNA for the CDR3: TGTGCCAGCAGCCCTGGTCAGGGTATTAATGAAAAACTGTTTTTT.

The V and J genes are TRBV19 and TRBJ2-7, with D possibly being TRBD1 (5 bases). Germline CDR1 LNHDA, CDR2 SQIVND (reference sequence). The CDR3 covers 12 residues. The V end lost 5 bases, the J end lost 7 bases, and 12 bases lay between the germline ends. The CDR3 spells CASSFPPGEQYF. CDR3 nucleotides: TGTGCCAGTAGTTTCCCCCCAGGGGAGCAGTACTTC.